The present T cell receptor (beta chain) was sequenced within a study of graft-versus-host responses after intestinal transplantation. Sequencing used immunoSEQ multiplex PCR; TCRdb keeps in-frame clones, though not all of them. The sample has some 14,000 clones, around four fifths seen once. Deletions cut 0 bases from V and 5 bases from J, with 13 bases between. CDR1 SGHRS and CDR2 YFSETQ come from the germline V gene. The CDR3 is 15 amino acids. V gene TRBV5-1 combines with J gene TRBJ2-3; D is tentatively TRBD1 or TRBD2 (5 bases each). The TCR sequence derives from a human patient who received an intestinal transplant, so some T cells may come from the graft donor. The specimen was PBMCs, collected after intestinal transplantation. CDR3 nucleotides: TGCGCCAGCAGCTTGGGGGACCCCATGGGAGATACGCAGTATTTT. Protein product: CASSLGDPMGDTQYF.